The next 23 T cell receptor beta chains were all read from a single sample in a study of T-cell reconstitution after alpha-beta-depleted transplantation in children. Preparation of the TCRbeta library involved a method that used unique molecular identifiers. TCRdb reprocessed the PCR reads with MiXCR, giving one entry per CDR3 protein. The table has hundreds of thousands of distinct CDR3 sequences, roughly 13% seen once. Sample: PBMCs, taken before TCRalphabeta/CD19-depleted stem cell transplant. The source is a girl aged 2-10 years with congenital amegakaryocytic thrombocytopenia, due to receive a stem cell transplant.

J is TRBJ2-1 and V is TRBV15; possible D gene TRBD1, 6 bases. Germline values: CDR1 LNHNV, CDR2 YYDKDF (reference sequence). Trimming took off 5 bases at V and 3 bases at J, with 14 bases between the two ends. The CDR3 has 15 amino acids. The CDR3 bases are TGTGCCACCAGCCCCCAGGGGCCGAACTACAATGAGCAGTTCTTC. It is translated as CATSPQGPNYNEQFF.

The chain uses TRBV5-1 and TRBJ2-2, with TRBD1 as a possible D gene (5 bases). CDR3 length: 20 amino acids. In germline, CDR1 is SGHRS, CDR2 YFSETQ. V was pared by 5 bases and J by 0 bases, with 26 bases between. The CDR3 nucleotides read TGCGCCAGCAGAAGTAATAATATATACGCTGACAGCCCGAACACCGGGGAGCTGTTTTTT. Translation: CASRSNNIYADSPNTGELFF.

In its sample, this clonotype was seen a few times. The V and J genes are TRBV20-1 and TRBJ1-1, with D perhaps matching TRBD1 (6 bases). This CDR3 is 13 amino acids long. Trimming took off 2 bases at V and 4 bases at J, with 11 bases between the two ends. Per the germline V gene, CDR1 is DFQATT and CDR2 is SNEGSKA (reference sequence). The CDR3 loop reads CSARNTGPTEAFF. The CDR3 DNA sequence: TGCAGTGCTAGAAATACAGGGCCCACTGAAGCTTTCTTT.

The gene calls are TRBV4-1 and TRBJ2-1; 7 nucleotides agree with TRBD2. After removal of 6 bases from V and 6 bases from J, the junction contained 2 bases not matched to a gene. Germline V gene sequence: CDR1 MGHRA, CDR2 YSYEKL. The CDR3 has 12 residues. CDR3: CASRAGTNEQFF. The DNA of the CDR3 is TGCGCCAGCAGAGCGGGGACCAATGAGCAGTTCTTC.

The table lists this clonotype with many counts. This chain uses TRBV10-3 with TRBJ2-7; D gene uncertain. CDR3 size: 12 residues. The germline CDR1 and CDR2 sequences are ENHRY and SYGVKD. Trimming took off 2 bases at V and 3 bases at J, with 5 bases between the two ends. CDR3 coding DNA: TGTGCCATCAGTGAGAGGCTCTACGAGCAGTACTTC. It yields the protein CAISERLYEQYF.

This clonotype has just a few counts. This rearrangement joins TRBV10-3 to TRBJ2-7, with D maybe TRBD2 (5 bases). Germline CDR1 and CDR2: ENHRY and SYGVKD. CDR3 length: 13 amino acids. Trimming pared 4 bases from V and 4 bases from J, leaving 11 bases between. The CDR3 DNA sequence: TGTGCCATCAGTGTGAGGGCTTTATACGAGCAGTACTTC. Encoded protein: CAISVRALYEQYF.

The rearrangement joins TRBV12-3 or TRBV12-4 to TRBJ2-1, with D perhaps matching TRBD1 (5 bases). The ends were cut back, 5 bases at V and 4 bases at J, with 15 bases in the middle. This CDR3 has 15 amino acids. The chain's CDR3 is CASSDRDESYNEQFF. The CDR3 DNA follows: TGTGCCAGCAGTGACAGAGACGAATCGTACAATGAGCAGTTCTTC.

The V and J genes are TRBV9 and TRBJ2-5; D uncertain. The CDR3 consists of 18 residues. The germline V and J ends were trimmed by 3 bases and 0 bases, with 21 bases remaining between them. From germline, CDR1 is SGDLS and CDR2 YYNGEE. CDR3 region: CASSADSLRLEYQETQYF. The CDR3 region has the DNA TGTGCCAGCAGCGCTGACTCCCTCCGGCTCGAGTACCAAGAGACCCAGTACTTC.

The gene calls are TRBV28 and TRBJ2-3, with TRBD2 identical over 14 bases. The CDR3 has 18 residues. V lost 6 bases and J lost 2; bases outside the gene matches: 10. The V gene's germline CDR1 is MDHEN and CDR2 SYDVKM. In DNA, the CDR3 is TGTGCCAGCAGAATCTCCGGGACTAGCGGGAGTACCACAGATACGCAGTATTTT. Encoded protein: CASRISGTSGSTTDTQYF.

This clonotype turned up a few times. CDR3 sequence reads: CASSQSSAHSYEQYF. The CDR3 nucleotides read TGCGCCAGCAGCCAAAGTAGCGCCCACTCCTACGAGCAGTACTTC. The chain carries TRBV4-1 and TRBJ2-7; D perhaps matches TRBD2 (5 bases). This CDR3 spans 15 amino acids. V lost 2 bases, J lost 0 bases, and 11 bases lay in between. CDR1 is MGHRA, CDR2 YSYEKL, per germline.

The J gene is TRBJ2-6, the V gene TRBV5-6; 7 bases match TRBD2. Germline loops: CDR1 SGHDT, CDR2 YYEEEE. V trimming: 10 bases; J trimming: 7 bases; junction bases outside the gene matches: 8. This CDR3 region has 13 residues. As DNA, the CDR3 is TGTGCCGGGAGGGACTCTCGAGCCAACGTCCTGACTTTC. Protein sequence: CAGRDSRANVLTF.

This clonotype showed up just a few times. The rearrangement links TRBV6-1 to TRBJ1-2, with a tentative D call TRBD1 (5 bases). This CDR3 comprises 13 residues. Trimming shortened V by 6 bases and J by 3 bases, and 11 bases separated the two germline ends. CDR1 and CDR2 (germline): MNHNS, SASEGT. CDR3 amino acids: CASRAGTDYGYTF. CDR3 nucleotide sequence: TGTGCCAGCAGGGCCGGGACGGACTATGGCTACACCTTC.

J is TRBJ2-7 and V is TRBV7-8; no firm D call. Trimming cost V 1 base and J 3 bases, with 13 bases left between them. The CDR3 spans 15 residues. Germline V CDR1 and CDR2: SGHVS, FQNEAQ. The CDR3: CASSLVPTRYYEQYF. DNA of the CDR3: TGTGCCAGCAGCTTAGTCCCAACCAGGTACTACGAGCAGTACTTC.

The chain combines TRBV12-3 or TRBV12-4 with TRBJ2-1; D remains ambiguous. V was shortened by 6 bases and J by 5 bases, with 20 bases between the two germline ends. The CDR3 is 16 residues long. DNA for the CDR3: TGTGCCAGCAGGCCTCAGTCTGTCCCCACCCACAATGAGCAGTTCTTC. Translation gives CASRPQSVPTHNEQFF.

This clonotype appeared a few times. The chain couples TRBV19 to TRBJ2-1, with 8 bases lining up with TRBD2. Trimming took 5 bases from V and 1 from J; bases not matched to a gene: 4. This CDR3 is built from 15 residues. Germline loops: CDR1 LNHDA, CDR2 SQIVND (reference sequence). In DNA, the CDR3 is TGTGCCAGTAGTGTCCTAGCGGGTTCCTACAATGAGCAGTTCTTC. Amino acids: CASSVLAGSYNEQFF.

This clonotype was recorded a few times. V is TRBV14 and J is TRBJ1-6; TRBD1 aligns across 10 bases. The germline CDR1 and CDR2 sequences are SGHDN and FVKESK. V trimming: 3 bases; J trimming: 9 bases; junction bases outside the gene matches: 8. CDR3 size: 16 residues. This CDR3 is CASSHHGTGALSPLHF. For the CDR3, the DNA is TGTGCCAGCAGCCATCACGGGACAGGGGCGCTTTCACCCCTCCACTTT.

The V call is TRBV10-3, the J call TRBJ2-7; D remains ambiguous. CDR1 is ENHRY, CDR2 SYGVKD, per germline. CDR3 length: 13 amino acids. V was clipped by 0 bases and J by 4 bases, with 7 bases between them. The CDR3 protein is CAISESGQYEQYF. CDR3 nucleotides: TGTGCCATCAGTGAGTCGGGCCAATACGAGCAGTACTTC.

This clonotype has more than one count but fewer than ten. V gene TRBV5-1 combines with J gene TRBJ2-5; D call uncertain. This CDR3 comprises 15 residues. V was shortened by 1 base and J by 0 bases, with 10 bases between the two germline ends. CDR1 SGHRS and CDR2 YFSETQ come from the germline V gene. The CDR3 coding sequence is TGCGCCAGCAGCTTGATCGCAGGCAACCAAGAGACCCAGTACTTC. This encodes CASSLIAGNQETQYF.

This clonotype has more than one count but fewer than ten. The CDR3 is CSVAVATSGEQYF. The CDR3 DNA sequence: TGCAGCGTTGCGGTAGCGACATCGGGCGAGCAGTACTTC. The chain carries TRBV29-1 and TRBJ2-7; D may be TRBD2 (5 bases). The CDR3 covers 13 residues. Germline lookup yields CDR1 SQVTM and CDR2 ANQGSEA. Deletions cut 4 bases from V and 6 bases from J, with 16 bases between.

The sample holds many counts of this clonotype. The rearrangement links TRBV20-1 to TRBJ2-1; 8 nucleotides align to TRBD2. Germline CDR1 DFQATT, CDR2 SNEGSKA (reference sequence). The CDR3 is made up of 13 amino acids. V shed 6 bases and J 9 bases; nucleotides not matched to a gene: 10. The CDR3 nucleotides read TGCAGTGCGTGGACTAGCTGGCTTGGTGAGCAGTTCTTC. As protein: CSAWTSWLGEQFF.

CDR3 DNA: TGTGCCAGCAGCTTTGAGGCGGCCGCCTGCGAGCAGTACTTC. Its translation: CASSFEAAACEQYF. The V and J genes are TRBV7-9 and TRBJ2-7; D is uncertain. V gave up 3 bases and J gave up 6 bases, with 15 bases separating them. The CDR3 totals 14 residues. Germline assignment: CDR1 SEHNR and CDR2 FQNEAQ (reference sequence).

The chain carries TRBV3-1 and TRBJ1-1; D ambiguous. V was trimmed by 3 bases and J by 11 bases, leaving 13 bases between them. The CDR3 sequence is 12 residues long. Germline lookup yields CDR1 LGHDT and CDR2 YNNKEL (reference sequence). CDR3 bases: TGTGCCAGCAGCCAGCCCAGCGGTGGCGCTTTCTTT. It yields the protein CASSQPSGGAFF.

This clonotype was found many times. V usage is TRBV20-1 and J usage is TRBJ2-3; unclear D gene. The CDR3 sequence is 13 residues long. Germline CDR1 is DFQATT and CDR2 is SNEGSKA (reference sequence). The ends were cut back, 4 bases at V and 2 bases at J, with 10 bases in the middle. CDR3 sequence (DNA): TGCAGTGCTATAGGCGGACCCACAGATACGCAGTATTTT. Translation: CSAIGGPTDTQYF.